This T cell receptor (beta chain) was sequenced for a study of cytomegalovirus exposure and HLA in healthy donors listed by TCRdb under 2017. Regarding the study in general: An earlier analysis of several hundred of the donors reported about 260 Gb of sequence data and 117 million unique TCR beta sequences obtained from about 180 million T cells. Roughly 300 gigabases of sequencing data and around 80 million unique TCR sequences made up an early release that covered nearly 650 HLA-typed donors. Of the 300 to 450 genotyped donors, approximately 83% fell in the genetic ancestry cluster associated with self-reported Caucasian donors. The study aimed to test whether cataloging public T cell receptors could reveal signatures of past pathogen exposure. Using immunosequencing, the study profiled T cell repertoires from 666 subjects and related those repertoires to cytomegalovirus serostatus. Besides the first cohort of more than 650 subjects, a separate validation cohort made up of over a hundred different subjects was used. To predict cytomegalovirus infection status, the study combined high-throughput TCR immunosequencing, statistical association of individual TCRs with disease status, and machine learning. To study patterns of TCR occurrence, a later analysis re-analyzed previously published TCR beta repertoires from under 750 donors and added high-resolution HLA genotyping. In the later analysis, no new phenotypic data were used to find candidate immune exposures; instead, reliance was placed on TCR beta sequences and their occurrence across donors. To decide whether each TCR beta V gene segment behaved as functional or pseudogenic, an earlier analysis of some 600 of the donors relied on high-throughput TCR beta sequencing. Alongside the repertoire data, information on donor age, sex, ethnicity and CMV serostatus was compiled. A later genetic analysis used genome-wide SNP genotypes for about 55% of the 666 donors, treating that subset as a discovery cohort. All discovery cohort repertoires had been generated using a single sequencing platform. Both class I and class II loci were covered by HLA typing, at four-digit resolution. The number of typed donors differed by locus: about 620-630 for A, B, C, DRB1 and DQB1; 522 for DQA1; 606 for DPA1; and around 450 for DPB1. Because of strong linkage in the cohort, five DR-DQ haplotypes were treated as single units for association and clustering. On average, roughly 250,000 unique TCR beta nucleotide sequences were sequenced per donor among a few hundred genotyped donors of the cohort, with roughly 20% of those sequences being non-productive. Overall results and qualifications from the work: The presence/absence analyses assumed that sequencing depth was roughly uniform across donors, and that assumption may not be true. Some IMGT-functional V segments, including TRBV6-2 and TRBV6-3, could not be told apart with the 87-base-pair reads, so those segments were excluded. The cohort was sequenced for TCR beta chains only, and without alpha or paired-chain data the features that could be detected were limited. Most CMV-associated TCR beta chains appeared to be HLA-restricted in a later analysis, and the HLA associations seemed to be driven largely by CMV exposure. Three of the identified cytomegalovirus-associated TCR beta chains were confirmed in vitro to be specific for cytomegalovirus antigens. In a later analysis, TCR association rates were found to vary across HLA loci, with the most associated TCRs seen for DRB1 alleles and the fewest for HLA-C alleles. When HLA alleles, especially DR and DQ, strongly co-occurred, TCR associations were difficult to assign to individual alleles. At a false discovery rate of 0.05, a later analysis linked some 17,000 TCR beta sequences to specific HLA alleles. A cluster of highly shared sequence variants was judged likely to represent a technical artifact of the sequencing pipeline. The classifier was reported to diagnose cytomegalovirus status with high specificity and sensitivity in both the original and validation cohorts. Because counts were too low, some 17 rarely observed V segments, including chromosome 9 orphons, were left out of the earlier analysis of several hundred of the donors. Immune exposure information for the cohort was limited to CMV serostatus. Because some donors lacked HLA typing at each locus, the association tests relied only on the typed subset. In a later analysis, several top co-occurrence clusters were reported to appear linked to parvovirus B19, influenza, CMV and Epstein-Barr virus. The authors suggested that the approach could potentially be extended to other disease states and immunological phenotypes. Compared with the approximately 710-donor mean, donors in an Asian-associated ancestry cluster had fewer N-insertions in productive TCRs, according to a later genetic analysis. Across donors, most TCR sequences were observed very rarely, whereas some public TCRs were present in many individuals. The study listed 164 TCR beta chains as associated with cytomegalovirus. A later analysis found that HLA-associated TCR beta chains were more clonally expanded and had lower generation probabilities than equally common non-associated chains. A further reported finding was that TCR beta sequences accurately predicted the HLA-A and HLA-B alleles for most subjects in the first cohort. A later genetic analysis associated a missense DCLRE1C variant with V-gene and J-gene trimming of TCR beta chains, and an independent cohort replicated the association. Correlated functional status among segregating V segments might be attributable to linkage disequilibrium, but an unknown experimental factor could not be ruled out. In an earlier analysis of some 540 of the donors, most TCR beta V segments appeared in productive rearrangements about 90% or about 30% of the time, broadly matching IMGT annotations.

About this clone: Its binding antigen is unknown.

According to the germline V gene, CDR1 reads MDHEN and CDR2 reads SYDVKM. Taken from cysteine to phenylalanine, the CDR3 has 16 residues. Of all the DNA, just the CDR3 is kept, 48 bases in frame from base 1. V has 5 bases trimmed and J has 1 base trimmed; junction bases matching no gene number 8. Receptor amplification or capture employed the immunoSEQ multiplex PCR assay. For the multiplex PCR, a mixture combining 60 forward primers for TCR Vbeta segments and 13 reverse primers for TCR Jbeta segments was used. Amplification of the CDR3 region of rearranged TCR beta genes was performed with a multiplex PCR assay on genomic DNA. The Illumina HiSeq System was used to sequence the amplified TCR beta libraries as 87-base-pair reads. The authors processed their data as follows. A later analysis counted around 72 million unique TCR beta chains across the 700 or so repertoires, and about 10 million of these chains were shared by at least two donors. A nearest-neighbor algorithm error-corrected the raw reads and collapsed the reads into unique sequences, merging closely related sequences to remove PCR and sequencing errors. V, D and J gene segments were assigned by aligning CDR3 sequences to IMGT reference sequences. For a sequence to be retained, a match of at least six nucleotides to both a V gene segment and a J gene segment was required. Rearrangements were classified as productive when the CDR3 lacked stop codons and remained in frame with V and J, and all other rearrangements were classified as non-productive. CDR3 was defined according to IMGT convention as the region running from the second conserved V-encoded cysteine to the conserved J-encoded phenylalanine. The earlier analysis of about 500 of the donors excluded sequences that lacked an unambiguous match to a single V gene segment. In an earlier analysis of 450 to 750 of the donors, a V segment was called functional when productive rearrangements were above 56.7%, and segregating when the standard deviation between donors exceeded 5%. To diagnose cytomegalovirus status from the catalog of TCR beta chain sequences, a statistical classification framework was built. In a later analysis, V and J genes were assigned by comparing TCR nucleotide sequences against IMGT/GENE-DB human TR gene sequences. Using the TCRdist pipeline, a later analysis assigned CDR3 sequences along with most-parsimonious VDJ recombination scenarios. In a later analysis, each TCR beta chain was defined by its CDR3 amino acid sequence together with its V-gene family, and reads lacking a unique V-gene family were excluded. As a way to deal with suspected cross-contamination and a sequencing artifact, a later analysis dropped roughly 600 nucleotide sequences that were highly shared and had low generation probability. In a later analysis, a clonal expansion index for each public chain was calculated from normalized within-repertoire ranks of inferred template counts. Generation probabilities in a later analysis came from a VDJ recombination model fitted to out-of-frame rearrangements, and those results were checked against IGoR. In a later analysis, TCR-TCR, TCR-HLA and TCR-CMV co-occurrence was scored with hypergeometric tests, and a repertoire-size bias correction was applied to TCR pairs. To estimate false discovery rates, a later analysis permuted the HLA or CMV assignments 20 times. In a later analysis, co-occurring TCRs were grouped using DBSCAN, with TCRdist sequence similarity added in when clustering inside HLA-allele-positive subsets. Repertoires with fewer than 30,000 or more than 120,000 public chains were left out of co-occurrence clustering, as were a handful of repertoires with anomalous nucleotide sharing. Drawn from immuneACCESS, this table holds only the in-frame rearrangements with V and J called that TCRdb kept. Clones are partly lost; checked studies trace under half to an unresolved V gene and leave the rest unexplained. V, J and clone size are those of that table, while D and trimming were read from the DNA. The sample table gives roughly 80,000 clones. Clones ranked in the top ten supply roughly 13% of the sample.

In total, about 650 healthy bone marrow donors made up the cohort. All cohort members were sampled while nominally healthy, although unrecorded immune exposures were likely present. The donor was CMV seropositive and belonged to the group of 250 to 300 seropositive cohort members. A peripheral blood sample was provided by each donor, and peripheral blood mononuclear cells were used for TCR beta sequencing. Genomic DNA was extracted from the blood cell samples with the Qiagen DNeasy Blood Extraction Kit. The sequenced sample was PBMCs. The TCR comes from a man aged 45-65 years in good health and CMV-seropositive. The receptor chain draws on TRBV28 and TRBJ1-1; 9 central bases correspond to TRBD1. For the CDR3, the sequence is CASSPSPGQGNTEAFF. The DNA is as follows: TGTGCCAGCAGTCCATCCCCGGGACAGGGGAACACTGAAGCTTTCTTT.